This T cell receptor (beta chain) was captured by sequencing in a study of blood T cell repertoires in COVID-19. On the study more broadly: From the United States, Italy and Spain came samples of acute and convalescent COVID-19. The analysed material was cDNA or gDNA that came from T cells, B-cell-depleted T cells, or PBMCs.

Enrollment of patients from Seattle took place during active infection, with longitudinal follow-up. In the original analysis: Reference gene primer amplification gave estimated nucleated cell counts. The method was immunoSEQ multiplex PCR; TCRdb's version includes in-frame clones alone and lacks a portion of them. V and J calls plus clone size are reproduced from that table; the DNA served to infer D and trimming. Among 200,000 to 250,000 clones, approximately 80% were seen once, and the ten largest hold roughly 7.8%. Germline values: CDR1 KGHSH, CDR2 LQKENI. The CDR3 length is 14 residues. V dropped 0 bases and J dropped 8; count of bases not matched to a gene: 2.

The source is a woman of 80 years or more with COVID-19, enrolled during active disease. Sequencing input: peripheral blood. The chain is built from TRBV18 and TRBJ2-1; 9 bases align to TRBD2. CDR3 in DNA: TGTGCCAGCTCACCACCGGGACTAGCCTATGAGCAGTTCTTC. Its translation is CASSPPGLAYEQFF.